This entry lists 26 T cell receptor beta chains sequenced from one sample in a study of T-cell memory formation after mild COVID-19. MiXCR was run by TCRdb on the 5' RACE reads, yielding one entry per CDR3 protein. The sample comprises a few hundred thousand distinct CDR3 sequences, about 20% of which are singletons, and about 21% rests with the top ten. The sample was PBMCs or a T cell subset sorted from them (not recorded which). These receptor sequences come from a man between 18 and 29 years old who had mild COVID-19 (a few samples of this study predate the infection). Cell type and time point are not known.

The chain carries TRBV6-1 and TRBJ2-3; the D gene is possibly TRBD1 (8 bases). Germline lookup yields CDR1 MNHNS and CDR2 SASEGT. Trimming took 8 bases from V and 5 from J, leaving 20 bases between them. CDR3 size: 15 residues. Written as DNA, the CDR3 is TGTGCCAGCGGCGTGGACAGGGAGGGTGGAGATACGCAGTATTTT. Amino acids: CASGVDREGGDTQYF.

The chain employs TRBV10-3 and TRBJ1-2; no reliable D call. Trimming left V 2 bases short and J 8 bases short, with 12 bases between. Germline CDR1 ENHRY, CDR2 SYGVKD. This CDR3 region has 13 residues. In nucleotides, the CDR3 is TGTGCCATCAGTGAGCCCGCAAAAGGAGGCTACACCTTC. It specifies CAISEPAKGGYTF.

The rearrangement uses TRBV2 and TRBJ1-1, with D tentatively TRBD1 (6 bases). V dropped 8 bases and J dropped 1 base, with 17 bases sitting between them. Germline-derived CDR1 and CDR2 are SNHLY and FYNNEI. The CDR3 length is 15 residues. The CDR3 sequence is CASWGGQTGNTEAFF. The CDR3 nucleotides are TGTGCCAGCTGGGGGGGACAAACCGGGAACACTGAAGCTTTCTTT.

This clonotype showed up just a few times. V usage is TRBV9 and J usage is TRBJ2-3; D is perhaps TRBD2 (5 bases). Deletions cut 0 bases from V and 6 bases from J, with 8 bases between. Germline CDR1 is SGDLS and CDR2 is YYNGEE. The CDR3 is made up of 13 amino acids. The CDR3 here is CASSVVLADTQYF. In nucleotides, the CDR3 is TGTGCCAGCAGCGTAGTCCTAGCCGATACGCAGTATTTT.

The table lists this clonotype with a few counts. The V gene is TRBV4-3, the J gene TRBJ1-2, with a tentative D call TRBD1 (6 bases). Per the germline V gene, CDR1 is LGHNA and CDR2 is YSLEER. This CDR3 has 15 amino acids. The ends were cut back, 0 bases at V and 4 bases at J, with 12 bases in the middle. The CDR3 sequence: CASSQDWDTAYGYTF. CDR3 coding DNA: TGCGCCAGCAGCCAAGATTGGGACACGGCCTATGGCTACACCTTC.

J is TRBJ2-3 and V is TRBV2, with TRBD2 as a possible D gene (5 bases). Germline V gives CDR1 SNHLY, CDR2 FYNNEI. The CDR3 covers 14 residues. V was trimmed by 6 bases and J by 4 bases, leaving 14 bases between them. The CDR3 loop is CASRPDWTADTQYF. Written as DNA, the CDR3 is TGTGCCAGCAGACCGGACTGGACGGCAGATACGCAGTATTTT.

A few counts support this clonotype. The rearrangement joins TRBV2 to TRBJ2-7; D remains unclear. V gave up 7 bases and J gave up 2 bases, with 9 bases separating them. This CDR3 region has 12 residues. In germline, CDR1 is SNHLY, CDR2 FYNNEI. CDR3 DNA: TGTGCCAGCATCTACGACGCCTACGAGCAGTACGTC. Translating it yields CASIYDAYEQYV.

Written as DNA, the CDR3 is TGTGCCAGCAGCTTAGGGGGACAGGTAGCCTACGAGCAGTACTTC. Amino acid sequence: CASSLGGQVAYEQYF. The chain combines TRBV7-6 with TRBJ2-7, with 8 nucleotides matching TRBD1. V was clipped by 1 base and J by 2 bases; unmatched bases: 4. Germline-derived CDR1 and CDR2 are SGHVS and FNYEAQ. The length of the CDR3 is 15 residues.

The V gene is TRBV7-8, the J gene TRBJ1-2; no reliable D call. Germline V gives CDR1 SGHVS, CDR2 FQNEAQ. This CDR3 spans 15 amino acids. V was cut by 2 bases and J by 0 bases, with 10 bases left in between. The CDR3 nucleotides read TGTGCCAGCAGCTTAATCTGGGGTTCTAACTATGGCTACACCTTC. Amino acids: CASSLIWGSNYGYTF.

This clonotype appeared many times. CDR3 region: CASSHYGQGGYF. CDR3 DNA sequence: TGCGCCAGCAGCCACTATGGTCAGGGAGGGTACTTC. The V gene is TRBV5-1, the J gene TRBJ2-4; a possible D gene is TRBD2 (6 bases). CDR1 is SGHRS and CDR2 is YFSETQ in the germline V gene. Trimming removed 4 bases at V and 15 bases at J, with 17 bases between. CDR3 size: 12 residues. Together with reference TRBV5-1 and TRBJ2-4, the CDR3 gives the full variable domain: KAGVTQTPRYLIKTRGQQVTLSCSPISGHRSVSWYQQTPGQGLQFLFEYFSETQRNKGNFPGRFSGRQFSNSRSEMNVSTLELGDSALYLCASSHYGQGGYFGAGTRLSVL.

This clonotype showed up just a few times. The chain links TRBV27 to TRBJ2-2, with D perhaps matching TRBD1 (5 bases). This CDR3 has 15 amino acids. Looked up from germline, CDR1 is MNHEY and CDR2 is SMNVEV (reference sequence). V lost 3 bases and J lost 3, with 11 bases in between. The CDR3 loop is CASSFQGKDTGELFF. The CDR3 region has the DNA TGTGCCAGCAGTTTTCAGGGAAAGGACACCGGGGAGCTGTTTTTT.

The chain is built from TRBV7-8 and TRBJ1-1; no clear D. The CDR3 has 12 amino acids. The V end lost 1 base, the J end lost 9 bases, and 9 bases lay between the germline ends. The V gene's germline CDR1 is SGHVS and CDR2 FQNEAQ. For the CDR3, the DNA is TGTGCCAGCAGCTTAGATAGCCGGAAAGCTTTCTTT. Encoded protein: CASSLDSRKAFF.

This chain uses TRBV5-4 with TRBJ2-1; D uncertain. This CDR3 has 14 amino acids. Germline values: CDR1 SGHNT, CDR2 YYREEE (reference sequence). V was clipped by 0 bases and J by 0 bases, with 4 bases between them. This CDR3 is CASSLGNSYNEQFF. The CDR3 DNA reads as TGTGCCAGCAGCTTGGGGAACTCCTACAATGAGCAGTTCTTC. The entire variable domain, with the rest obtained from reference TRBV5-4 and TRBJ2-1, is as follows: ETGVTQSPTHLIKTRGQQVTLRCSSQSGHNTVSWYQQALGQGPQFIFQYYREEENGRGNFPPRFSGLQFPNYSSELNVNALELDDSALYLCASSLGNSYNEQFFGPGTRLTVL.

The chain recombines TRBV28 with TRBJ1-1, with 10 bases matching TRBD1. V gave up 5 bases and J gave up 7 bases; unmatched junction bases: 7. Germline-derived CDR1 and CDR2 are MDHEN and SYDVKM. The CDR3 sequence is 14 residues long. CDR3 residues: CASSLLGQGHEAFF. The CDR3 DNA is TGTGCCAGCAGTCTCCTGGGACAGGGGCATGAAGCTTTCTTT.

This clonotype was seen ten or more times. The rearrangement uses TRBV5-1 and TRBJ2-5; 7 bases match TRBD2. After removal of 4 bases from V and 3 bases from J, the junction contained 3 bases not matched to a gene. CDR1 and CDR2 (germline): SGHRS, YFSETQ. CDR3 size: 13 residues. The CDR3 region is CASSVRGEETQYF. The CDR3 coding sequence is TGCGCCAGCAGCGTTCGGGGGGAAGAGACCCAGTACTTC.

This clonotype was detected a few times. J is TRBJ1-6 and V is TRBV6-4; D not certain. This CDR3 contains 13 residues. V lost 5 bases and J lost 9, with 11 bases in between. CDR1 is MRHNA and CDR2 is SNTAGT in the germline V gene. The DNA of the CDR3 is TGTGCCAGCAGTCCCCTTAAGGGTTCACCCCTCCACTTT. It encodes CASSPLKGSPLHF.

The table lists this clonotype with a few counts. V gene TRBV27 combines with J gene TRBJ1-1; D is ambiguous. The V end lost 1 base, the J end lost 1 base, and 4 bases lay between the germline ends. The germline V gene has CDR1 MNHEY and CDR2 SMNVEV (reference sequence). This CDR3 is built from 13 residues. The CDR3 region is CASSLWANTEAFF. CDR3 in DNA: TGTGCCAGCAGTTTATGGGCGAACACTGAAGCTTTCTTT.

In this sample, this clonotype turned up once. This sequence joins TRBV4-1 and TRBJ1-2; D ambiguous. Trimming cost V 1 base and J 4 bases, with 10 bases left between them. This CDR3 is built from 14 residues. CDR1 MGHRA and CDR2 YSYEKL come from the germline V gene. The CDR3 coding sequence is TGCGCCAGCAGCCAAGTCCGAGGAGTCTATGGCTACACCTTC. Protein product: CASSQVRGVYGYTF.

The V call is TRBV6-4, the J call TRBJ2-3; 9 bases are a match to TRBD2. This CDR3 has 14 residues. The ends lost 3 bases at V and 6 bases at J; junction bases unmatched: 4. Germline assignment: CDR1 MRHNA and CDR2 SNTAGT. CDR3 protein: CASSEAGGGDTQYF. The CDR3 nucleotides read TGTGCCAGCAGTGAAGCGGGGGGTGGTGATACGCAGTATTTT.

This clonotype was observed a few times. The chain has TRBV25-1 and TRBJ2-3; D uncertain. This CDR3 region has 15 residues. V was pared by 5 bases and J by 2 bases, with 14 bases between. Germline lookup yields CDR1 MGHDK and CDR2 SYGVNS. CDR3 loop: CASSPGRSFTDTQYF. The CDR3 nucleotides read TGTGCCAGCAGTCCCGGACGGTCCTTCACAGATACGCAGTATTTT.

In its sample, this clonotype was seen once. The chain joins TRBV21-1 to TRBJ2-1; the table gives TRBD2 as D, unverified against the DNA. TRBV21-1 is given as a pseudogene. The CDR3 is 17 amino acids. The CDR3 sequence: CASSKQRLAGFDNEQFF. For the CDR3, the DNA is TGTGCCAGCAGCAAACAGCGACTAGCGGGTTTCGACAATGAGCAGTTCTTC.

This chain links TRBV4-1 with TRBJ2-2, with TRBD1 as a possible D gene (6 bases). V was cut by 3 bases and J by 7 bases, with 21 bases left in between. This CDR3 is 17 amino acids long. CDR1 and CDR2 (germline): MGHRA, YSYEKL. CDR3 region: CASSHPRGAGVDGELFF. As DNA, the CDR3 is TGCGCCAGCAGCCACCCCCGGGGAGCAGGGGTGGACGGGGAGCTGTTTTTT.

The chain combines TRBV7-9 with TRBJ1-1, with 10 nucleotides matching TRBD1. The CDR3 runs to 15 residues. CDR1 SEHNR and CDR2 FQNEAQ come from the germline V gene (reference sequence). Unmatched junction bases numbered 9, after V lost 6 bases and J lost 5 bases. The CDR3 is CASRTGTGAFTEAFF. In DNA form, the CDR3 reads TGTGCCAGCAGAACCGGGACAGGGGCATTTACTGAAGCTTTCTTT.

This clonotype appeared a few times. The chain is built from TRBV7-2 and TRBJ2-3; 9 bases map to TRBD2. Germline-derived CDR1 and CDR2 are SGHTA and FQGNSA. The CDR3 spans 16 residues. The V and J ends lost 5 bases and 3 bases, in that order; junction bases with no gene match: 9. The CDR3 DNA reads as TGTGCCAGCAGCGTAAGGCGGGGGGGCTTGACAGATACGCAGTATTTT. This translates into CASSVRRGGLTDTQYF.

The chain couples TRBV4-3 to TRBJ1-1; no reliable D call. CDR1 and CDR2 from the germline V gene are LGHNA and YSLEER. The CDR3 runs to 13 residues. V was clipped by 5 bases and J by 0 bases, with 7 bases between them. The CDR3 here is CASSVAMNTEAFF. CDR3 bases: TGCGCCAGCAGCGTCGCGATGAACACTGAAGCTTTCTTT.

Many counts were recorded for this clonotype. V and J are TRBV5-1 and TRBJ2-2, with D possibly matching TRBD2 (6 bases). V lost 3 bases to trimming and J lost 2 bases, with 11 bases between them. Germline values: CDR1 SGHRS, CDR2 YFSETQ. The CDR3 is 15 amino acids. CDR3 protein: CASSWGGINTGELFF. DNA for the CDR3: TGCGCCAGCAGCTGGGGAGGAATCAACACCGGGGAGCTGTTTTTT.